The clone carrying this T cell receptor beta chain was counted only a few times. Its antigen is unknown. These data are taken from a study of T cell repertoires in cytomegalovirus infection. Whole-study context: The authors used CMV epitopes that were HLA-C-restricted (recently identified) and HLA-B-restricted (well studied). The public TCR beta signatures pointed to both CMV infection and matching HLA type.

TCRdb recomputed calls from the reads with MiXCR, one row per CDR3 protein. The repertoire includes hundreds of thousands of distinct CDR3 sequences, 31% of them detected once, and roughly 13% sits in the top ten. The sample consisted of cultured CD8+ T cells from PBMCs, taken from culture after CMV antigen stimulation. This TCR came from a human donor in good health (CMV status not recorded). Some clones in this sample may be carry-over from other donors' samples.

This CDR3 reads CASSFLRGGTDTQYF. CDR3 sequence (DNA): TGTGCCAGCAGTTTCTTGCGGGGGGGCACAGATACGCAGTATTTT. This chain links TRBV27 with TRBJ2-3, with 8 bases aligning to TRBD2. The CDR3 contains 15 residues. Trimming cost V 3 bases and J 1 base; bases outside gene matches: 3. Per germline, CDR1 MNHEY and CDR2 SMNVEV (reference sequence).